Following are 29 T cell receptor beta chains from one sample sequenced in a study of shared clonotypes between healthy human individuals. Assay: immunoSEQ multiplex PCR; the TCRdb copy retains only in-frame clones and omits some. Here the sample spans millions of clones, roughly 94% being singletons. The material sequenced was naive CD4+ T cells sorted from blood. Subset specified: CD45RA+ positively selected. The source is a young man in good health.

The chain carries TRBV10-3 and TRBJ2-2; tentative D call: TRBD1 (5 bases). The CDR3 spans 16 residues. The ends were cut back, 6 bases at V and 0 bases at J, with 14 bases in the middle. Germline CDR1 reads ENHRY; CDR2 reads SYGVKD. Written as DNA, the CDR3 is TGTGCCATCAGCCAAGGACACCGAGCGAACACCGGGGAGCTGTTTTTT. Protein sequence: CAISQGHRANTGELFF.

The DNA of the CDR3 is TGTGCCAGCAGCGGATACAGGGGCCCGACAGCTAACTATGGCTACACCTTC. This gives the protein CASSGYRGPTANYGYTF. The chain has TRBV13 and TRBJ1-2; TRBD1 agrees at 7 bases. V shed 5 bases and J 0 bases; nucleotides not matched to a gene: 12. Per the germline V gene, CDR1 is PRHDT and CDR2 is FYEKMQ (reference sequence). This CDR3 is built from 17 residues.

This chain connects TRBV5-1 to TRBJ2-5; 9 bases align to TRBD1. The V gene's germline CDR1 is SGHRS and CDR2 YFSETQ. The CDR3 runs to 16 residues. Unmatched junction bases numbered 11, after V lost 3 bases and J lost 5 bases. CDR3 DNA: TGCGCCAGCAGCTGGCCCGGGACAGGGAGTGGGGAGACCCAGTACTTC. Translating it yields CASSWPGTGSGETQYF.

This chain uses TRBV2 with TRBJ2-7; the D is unclear. Per germline, CDR1 SNHLY and CDR2 FYNNEI. The CDR3 covers 12 residues. Trimming removed 5 bases from V and 2 bases from J, with 7 bases in between. The CDR3 region is CASSRDAYEQYF. The CDR3 coding sequence is TGTGCCAGCAGTAGAGACGCCTACGAGCAGTACTTC.

Written as DNA, the CDR3 is TGTGCCAGCAGCCACGAAACTAAAGGGGGGATCTATGGCTACACCTTC. Translated: CASSHETKGGIYGYTF. V usage is TRBV4-2 and J usage is TRBJ1-2, with D possibly matching TRBD1 (6 bases). This CDR3 region has 16 residues. CDR1 and CDR2 from the germline V gene are LGHNA and YNFKEQ. V lost 3 bases and J lost 4, with 18 bases in between.

The chain links TRBV5-1 to TRBJ1-4; no firm D call. V shed 4 bases and J shed 3 bases, with 16 bases lying between them. Germline V gene lookup returns CDR1 SGHRS and CDR2 YFSETQ. CDR3 length equals 16 residues. Written as DNA, the CDR3 is TGCGCCAGCAGCATCCTCCGGGGTCCCCCTAATGAAAAACTGTTTTTT. Its protein is CASSILRGPPNEKLFF.

Details on this clone: This same CDR3 is encoded by further DNA sequences in the sample. This chain joins TRBV19 and TRBJ1-5; no clear D gene. The V end lost 1 base, the J end lost 2 bases, and 3 bases lay between the germline ends. CDR1 and CDR2 from the germline V gene are LNHDA and SQIVND (reference sequence). This CDR3 has 13 residues. CDR3 DNA: TGTGCCAGTAGTATAGTCGGCAATCAGCCCCAGCATTTT. It codes for CASSIVGNQPQHF.

V and J are TRBV2 and TRBJ1-6, with 7 bases aligning to TRBD1. CDR1 SNHLY and CDR2 FYNNEI come from the germline V gene. The CDR3 totals 14 residues. V trimming: 8 bases; J trimming: 7 bases; junction bases outside the gene matches: 8. CDR3 in amino acids: CASDRDSENSPLHF. CDR3 nucleotides: TGTGCCAGCGACCGGGACAGTGAAAATTCACCCCTCCACTTT.

The rearrangement links TRBV27 to TRBJ2-7; TRBD1 matches 9 bases. With 6 bases clipped from V and 4 bases from J, the junction kept 10 bases outside the gene matches. The CDR3 totals 15 residues. Germline V lookup: CDR1 MNHEY, CDR2 SMNVEV (reference sequence). CDR3 coding DNA: TGTGCCAGCAGCCCCTCCGGGACAGGGTTTTACGAGCAGTACTTC. It specifies CASSPSGTGFYEQYF.

Here the CDR3 DNA reads TGTGCCAGCAGCCGGTCTGGGCGGGAGTCCCAAGAGACCCAGTACTTC. Protein: CASSRSGRESQETQYF. The chain combines TRBV6-8 with TRBJ2-5; 7 bases align to TRBD2. After removal of 6 bases from V and 1 base from J, the junction contained 11 bases not matched to a gene. The germline gives CDR1 MNHGY, CDR2 SAAAGT. CDR3 length equals 16 residues.

The genes are TRBV7-6 and TRBJ2-7; 11 bases are a match to TRBD2. Trimming at V came to 5 bases and at J to 3 bases, leaving 6 bases not matched to a gene. The CDR3 extends over 15 amino acids. In germline, CDR1 is SGHVS, CDR2 FNYEAQ. In nucleotides, the CDR3 is TGTGCCAGCAGCAGAACTAGCGGGGGAGACTACGAGCAGTACTTC. Translating gives CASSRTSGGDYEQYF.

This clone is a singleton in its sample. The chain carries TRBV30 and TRBJ2-4, with 7 nucleotides matching TRBD2. Germline V lookup: CDR1 GTSNPN, CDR2 SVGIG (reference sequence). The length of the CDR3 is 14 residues. The V segment lost 1 base and the J segment 8 bases; nucleotides outside the gene matches: 8. Here the CDR3 DNA reads TGTGCCTGGAGTGCGGGGGAGGGCCTTTACATTCAGTACTTC. Translation: CAWSAGEGLYIQYF.

With respect to this clone: The same CDR3 is also encoded by other DNA sequences in this sample. The rearrangement joins TRBV28 to TRBJ2-7, with 7 bases fitting TRBD1. Germline V gene sequence: CDR1 MDHEN, CDR2 SYDVKM. The CDR3 runs 14 residues. The J segment lost 2 bases and the V segment lost 6 bases, leaving 7 bases of the junction unmatched. The CDR3 DNA is TGTGCCAGCAGAGCCGGGACAGCGACCTACGAGCAGTACTTC. It codes for CASRAGTATYEQYF.

The chain carries TRBV28 and TRBJ1-3; 7 bases fit TRBD1. The V segment lost 6 bases and the J segment 0 bases; nucleotides outside the gene matches: 5. This CDR3 is 15 amino acids long. From germline, CDR1 is MDHEN and CDR2 SYDVKM. The CDR3 spells CASRGGQASGNTIYF. The CDR3 DNA reads TGTGCCAGCAGGGGCGGACAGGCCTCTGGAAACACCATATATTTT.

The chain combines TRBV9 with TRBJ2-2; D ambiguous. The germline V gene has CDR1 SGDLS and CDR2 YYNGEE. The CDR3 sequence is 13 residues long. Trimming stripped 4 bases from V and 5 bases from J, with 9 bases between. DNA for the CDR3: TGTGCCAGCAGCCCCACATTGACCGGGGAGCTGTTTTTT. Encoded protein: CASSPTLTGELFF.

V is TRBV6-5 and J is TRBJ1-6; tentatively, D is TRBD1 (6 bases). Germline V gene sequence: CDR1 MNHEY, CDR2 SVGAGI. V was pared by 6 bases and J by 7 bases, with 10 bases between. The CDR3 length is 13 residues. The CDR3 sequence is CASSRTANSPLHF. DNA of the CDR3: TGTGCCAGCAGCAGGACAGCGAATTCACCCCTCCACTTT.

This clone has just one count. The chain carries TRBV25-1 and TRBJ2-7; 7 bases align to TRBD2. Germline V CDR1 and CDR2: MGHDK, SYGVNS. This CDR3 contains 18 residues. With 5 bases clipped from V and 2 bases from J, the junction kept 18 bases outside the gene matches. Here the CDR3 reads CASSPLGEGSGRTYEQYF. In DNA form, the CDR3 reads TGTGCCAGCAGTCCACTGGGGGAGGGGAGTGGGAGGACCTACGAGCAGTACTTC.

The chain uses TRBV28 and TRBJ1-5, with a tentative D call TRBD1 (6 bases). Germline-derived CDR1 and CDR2 are MDHEN and SYDVKM. This CDR3 contains 18 residues. V was trimmed by 2 bases and J by 5 bases, leaving 22 bases between them. The CDR3 is CASSLVPFGWGHHQPQHF. The CDR3 DNA reads TGTGCCAGCAGTTTAGTTCCTTTCGGGTGGGGGCATCATCAGCCCCAGCATTTT. Filled out from reference TRBV28 and TRBJ1-5, the complete variable domain reads DVKVTQSSRYLVKRTGEKVFLECVQDMDHENMFWYRQDPGLGLRLIYFSYDVKMKEKGDIPEGYSVSREKKERFSLILESASTNQTSMYLCASSLVPFGWGHHQPQHFGDGTRLSIL.

This chain links TRBV15 with TRBJ2-2; the D gene is possibly TRBD1 (6 bases). V lost 2 bases and J 6 bases, leaving 13 bases between the germline ends. Per germline, CDR1 LNHNV and CDR2 YYDKDF (reference sequence). This CDR3 is built from 15 residues. The CDR3 loop is CATSRKQGRSGELFF. CDR3 DNA: TGTGCCACCAGCAGAAAACAGGGAAGATCCGGGGAGCTGTTTTTT.

This clone was recorded only once. The V gene is TRBV5-4, the J gene TRBJ1-2; D unresolved. The V gene lost 0 bases and the J gene lost 6 bases, with 6 bases spanning the gap. Germline loops: CDR1 SGHNT, CDR2 YYREEE (reference sequence). The CDR3 extends over 12 amino acids. CDR3 region: CASSLGYNGYTF. As DNA, the CDR3 is TGTGCCAGCAGCTTGGGTTACAATGGCTACACCTTC.

This chain uses TRBV6-1 with TRBJ1-1; a possible D gene is TRBD1 (6 bases). Trimming cost V 4 bases and J 4 bases, with 13 bases left between them. Germline V gene lookup returns CDR1 MNHNS and CDR2 SASEGT. This CDR3 is built from 14 residues. In nucleotides, the CDR3 is TGTGCCAGCAGTGTACAGGGAGAGGGCACTGAAGCTTTCTTT. It is translated as CASSVQGEGTEAFF.

V is TRBV6-4 and J is TRBJ2-2; D not resolved. CDR3 length equals 12 residues. Germline-derived CDR1 and CDR2 are MRHNA and SNTAGT. V was cut by 4 bases and J by 4 bases, with 4 bases left in between. CDR3 amino acids: CASSAGTGELFF. The CDR3 DNA sequence: TGTGCCAGCAGTGCGGGCACCGGGGAGCTGTTTTTT.

The chain recombines TRBV6-1 with TRBJ2-7; possibly TRBD1 for D (5 bases). Germline CDR1 MNHNS, CDR2 SASEGT. CDR3 length equals 15 residues. V was shortened by 2 bases and J by 6 bases, with 17 bases between the two germline ends. For the CDR3, the DNA is TGTGCCAGCAGTGAATTGGGGCTTAGGAGATCCGAGCAGTACTTC. Amino acids: CASSELGLRRSEQYF.

This chain uses TRBV6-1 with TRBJ2-5; 8 bases fit TRBD2. V was clipped by 6 bases and J by 5 bases; unmatched bases: 11. CDR3 size: 15 residues. From germline, CDR1 is MNHNS and CDR2 SASEGT. For the CDR3, the DNA is TGTGCCAGCAGGGCCCCGGGACTAGGCGGGGAGACCCAGTACTTC. Amino acids: CASRAPGLGGETQYF.

The chain has TRBV7-9 and TRBJ2-1, with TRBD2 identical over 12 bases. The length of the CDR3 is 16 residues. The germline gives CDR1 SEHNR, CDR2 FQNEAQ (reference sequence). J lost 7 bases, V lost 5 bases, and 9 bases had no gene match. Here the CDR3 reads CASSPGATSGSNEQFF. The CDR3 DNA is TGTGCCAGCAGCCCGGGCGCGACTAGCGGGAGTAATGAGCAGTTCTTC. The whole variable domain, remainder taken from reference TRBV7-9 and TRBJ2-1, is DTGVSQNPRHKITKRGQNVTFRCDPISEHNRLYWYRQTLGQGPEFLTYFQNEAQLEKSRLLSDRFSAERPKGSFSTLEIQRTEQGDSAMYLCASSPGATSGSNEQFFGPGTRLTVL.

This chain links TRBV6-1 with TRBJ1-1; no clear D. The CDR3 covers 13 residues. Germline V gives CDR1 MNHNS, CDR2 SASEGT. Trimming took off 7 bases at V and 1 base at J, with 10 bases between the two ends. The CDR3 DNA sequence: TGTGCCAGCATGAGGGTAAGGAACACTGAAGCTTTCTTT. Translating it yields CASMRVRNTEAFF.

The chain couples TRBV28 to TRBJ2-1; D might be TRBD2 (5 bases). The germline CDR1 and CDR2 sequences are MDHEN and SYDVKM. V lost 7 bases to trimming and J lost 8 bases, with 21 bases between them. The CDR3 totals 15 residues. CDR3 nucleotides: TGTGCCAGCAAGGATTCTCGGACTCTCGGGGATGAGCAGTTCTTC. This encodes CASKDSRTLGDEQFF.

The V and J genes are TRBV11-2 and TRBJ1-2, with 8 bases identical to TRBD1. V trimming: 11 bases; J trimming: 1 base; junction bases outside the gene matches: 6. This CDR3 region has 13 residues. Germline values: CDR1 SGHAT, CDR2 FQNNGV. This chain's CDR3 is CACWDRNNYGYTF. The CDR3 DNA reads as TGTGCCTGTTGGGACAGGAATAACTATGGCTACACCTTC.

V gene TRBV10-3 combines with J gene TRBJ2-5; maybe TRBD1 (5 bases). The CDR3 loop spans 13 amino acids. Germline CDR1 and CDR2: ENHRY and SYGVKD. The V and J ends lost 8 bases and 0 bases respectively, with 10 bases between them. The CDR3 protein is CAIADRNQETQYF. DNA of the CDR3: TGTGCCATCGCAGACAGAAACCAAGAGACCCAGTACTTC.